A single T cell receptor beta chain is shown here with its context. In the source study's methods: Nucleated cell number was recorded as an estimate derived from reference gene primer amplification. Libraries were prepared by immunoSEQ multiplex PCR; TCRdb keeps only in-frame clonotypes and omits some of them. V and J calls and clone size are given by that table; D and trimming were obtained from the DNA. The repertoire holds 190,000 or so clones, roughly 73% seen once, with about 3% in the top ten. Trimming removed 0 bases at V and 9 bases at J, with 5 bases between. The CDR3 has 11 amino acids. Germline CDR1 MGHDK, CDR2 SYGVNS. This record belongs to a study of blood T cell repertoires in COVID-19. Across the whole study: Spain, Italy and the United States supplied samples that represented acute and convalescent COVID-19. PBMCs, B-cell-depleted T cells, or T cells were the source of the cDNA or gDNA that made up the material.

Sequenced: peripheral blood. J is TRBJ1-1 and V is TRBV25-1; D not resolved. The TCR originated in a woman aged 80 or older with active or convalescent COVID-19. The CDR3 is CASSEYWQAFF. CDR3 sequence (DNA): TGTGCCAGCAGTGAATATTGGCAAGCTTTCTTT. The variable domain in full, with the rest retrieved from reference TRBV25-1 and TRBJ1-1, is EADIYQTPRYLVIGTGKKITLECSQTMGHDKMYWYQQDPGMELHLIHYSYGVNSTEKGDLSSESTVSRIRTEHFPLTLESARPSHTSQYLCASSEYWQAFFGQGTRLTVV.